This T cell receptor (beta chain) is drawn from a study of long-term antiretroviral therapy in people with HIV. Study-wide findings and caveats: Post-ART, diversity grew, though it stayed under transplant donor control levels.

A v3.0 immunoSEQ assay was performed at survey level. Sequencing was directed toward about 35,000-50,000 T-cell genomes in each sample. Using immunoSEQ multiplex PCR, the repertoire was profiled, and TCRdb retains in-frame clones only, with some absent. This sample has tens of thousands of clones, with over 90% found just once. Germline CDR1 reads SGHDN; CDR2 reads FVKESK. J lost 4 bases, V lost 2 bases, and 8 bases had no gene match. This CDR3 has 17 residues. The United States was where all participants with HIV were treated. Notes on this clone: Its antigen is currently unknown.

The sequenced sample was unsorted PBMCs, obtained 5.3 years after starting antiretroviral therapy. The TCR comes from a man aged 45-65 years with HIV. The chain couples TRBV14 to TRBJ2-3; 11 nucleotides match TRBD2. CDR3 loop: CASSQTLAGVVPDTQYF. The CDR3 region has the DNA TGTGCCAGCAGCCAAACACTAGCGGGGGTCGTTCCAGATACGCAGTATTTT.